Presented here are 20 T cell receptor beta chains from one specimen sequenced in a study of early T cells in non-severe SARS-CoV-2 infection. One entry per CDR3 protein, called by TCRdb with MiXCR from the 5' RACE reads. Counted here are around 77,000 distinct CDR3 sequences, more than 12% occurring once; the ten biggest clones make up 3% to 5%. Sequenced here: whole blood, sampled at baseline. The receptor source for this set is an adult who was a healthcare worker with PCR-confirmed SARS-CoV-2 infection or an uninfected control (not recorded which).

This clonotype was counted ten times or more. The chain uses TRBV30 and TRBJ1-1; 10 bases are a match to TRBD1. CDR3 length: 16 residues. The J segment lost 1 base and the V segment lost 0 bases, leaving 5 bases of the junction unmatched. CDR1 and CDR2 from the germline V gene are GTSNPN and SVGIG (reference sequence). CDR3: CAWSVLGDRGNTEAFF. CDR3 nucleotide sequence: TGTGCCTGGAGTGTCCTCGGGGACAGGGGGAACACTGAAGCTTTCTTT.

The chain has TRBV14 and TRBJ2-1, with D unresolved. The CDR3 runs to 11 residues. Trimming left V 1 base short and J 6 bases short, with 1 base between. The germline V gene encodes CDR1 SGHDN and CDR2 FVKESK. Here the CDR3 reads CASSQVNEQFF. CDR3 sequence (DNA): TGTGCCAGCAGCCAAGTCAATGAGCAGTTCTTC.

The gene calls are TRBV24-1 and TRBJ2-5; 9 bases fit TRBD1. This CDR3 has 13 residues. The ends lost 8 bases at V and 4 bases at J; junction bases unmatched: 4. Germline loops: CDR1 KGHDR, CDR2 SFDVKD. In DNA form, the CDR3 reads TGTGCCACCATGGGACAGGGCCGAGAGACCCAGTACTTC. Residues: CATMGQGRETQYF.

The chain joins TRBV12-3 or TRBV12-4 to TRBJ2-5, with D tentatively TRBD1 or TRBD2 (6 bases each). The CDR3 is 13 residues long. V was pared by 9 bases and J by 7 bases, with 18 bases between. The DNA for the CDR3 is TGTGCCAGTAGGGGGGCTAGCGAATGGACCCAGTACTTC. Its translation: CASRGASEWTQYF.

This rearrangement joins TRBV4-2 to TRBJ2-3; possible D gene TRBD2, 6 bases. In germline, CDR1 is LGHNA, CDR2 YNFKEQ. The CDR3 loop spans 14 amino acids. The V gene lost 1 base and the J gene lost 1 base, with 6 bases spanning the gap. CDR3 nucleotides: TGTGCCAGCAGCCAAGTAGCGGGCACAGATACGCAGTATTTT. It codes for CASSQVAGTDTQYF.

This clonotype has just a few counts. The chain combines TRBV19 with TRBJ2-7, with 8 bases fitting TRBD1. CDR3 length equals 13 residues. Germline V lookup: CDR1 LNHDA, CDR2 SQIVND (reference sequence). J was trimmed by 5 bases and V by 5 bases; bases with no gene match: 5. This CDR3 is CASSRTGSHEQYF. Here the CDR3 DNA reads TGTGCCAGTAGTCGGACAGGGTCCCACGAGCAGTACTTC.

This clonotype appeared a few times. The V gene is TRBV6-5, the J gene TRBJ1-1; D not certain. Germline CDR1 MNHEY, CDR2 SVGAGI. V shed 2 bases and J shed 1 base, with 14 bases lying between them. The CDR3 covers 16 residues. The CDR3: CASSYVRFEGNTEAFF. CDR3 nucleotides: TGTGCCAGCAGTTACGTGAGGTTTGAGGGGAACACTGAAGCTTTCTTT.

This clonotype has just a few counts. V gene TRBV5-1 combines with J gene TRBJ2-1; 7 bases map to TRBD2. This CDR3 has 15 residues. The junction had 5 bases not matched to a gene; V was cut back by 1 base and J by 4 bases. In germline, CDR1 is SGHRS, CDR2 YFSETQ. CDR3 nucleotide sequence: TGCGCCAGCAGCTTGCTCAGCGGGGAATACAATGAGCAGTTCTTC. Protein: CASSLLSGEYNEQFF.

The CDR3 DNA reads TGTGCCAGCAGTTTATACGGGCAGGGAATAGATGGCTACACCTTC. Amino acid sequence: CASSLYGQGIDGYTF. The V call is TRBV27, the J call TRBJ1-2, with D tentatively TRBD1 (5 bases). CDR1 is MNHEY, CDR2 SMNVEV, per germline (reference sequence). The CDR3 has 15 residues. The germline V and J ends were trimmed by 1 base and 6 bases, with 15 bases remaining between them.

This clonotype came up many times. This sequence joins TRBV29-1 and TRBJ1-4, with 10 bases matching TRBD1. Germline-derived CDR1 and CDR2 are SQVTM and ANQGSEA. The CDR3 sequence is 12 residues long. V shed 7 bases and J 7 bases; nucleotides not matched to a gene: 3. This CDR3 is CSAGQGGEKLFF. The CDR3 nucleotides are TGCAGCGCCGGACAGGGGGGTGAAAAACTGTTTTTT.

By share, this clonotype counts as large. The chain couples TRBV7-3 to TRBJ2-5; the D call may be TRBD1 or TRBD2 (5 bases each). This CDR3 has 15 residues. Between the trimmed V and J ends, which lost 5 bases and 5 bases, there was a span of 18 bases. In germline, CDR1 is SGHTA, CDR2 FQGTGA. In DNA, the CDR3 is TGTGCCAGCAGCCCCACCGGGACCTGGGGGGAGACCCAGTACTTC. This gives the protein CASSPTGTWGETQYF. The variable domain in full, with the rest retrieved from reference TRBV7-3 and TRBJ2-5, is GAGVSQTPSNKVTEKGKYVELRCDPISGHTALYWYRQSLGQGPEFLIYFQGTGAADDSGLPNDRFFAVRPEGSVSTLKIQRTERGDSAVYLCASSPTGTWGETQYFGPGTRLLVL.

This clonotype was seen ten or more times. The rearrangement joins TRBV5-4 to TRBJ2-3, with 9 bases identical to TRBD2. Unmatched junction bases numbered 10, after V lost 10 bases and J lost 4 bases. Germline V CDR1 and CDR2: SGHNT, YYREEE (reference sequence). CDR3 length: 14 amino acids. The CDR3 here is CAPGPAGGADTQYF. CDR3 bases: TGTGCCCCCGGGCCAGCGGGAGGAGCAGATACGCAGTATTTT.

The CDR3 protein is CASSQDAPSDTQYF. The CDR3 coding sequence is TGCGCCAGCAGCCAAGATGCCCCGTCAGATACGCAGTATTTT. The gene calls are TRBV4-1 and TRBJ2-3, with D hard to call. V was shortened by 0 bases and J by 4 bases, with 8 bases between the two germline ends. The CDR3 runs to 14 residues. The germline V gene encodes CDR1 MGHRA and CDR2 YSYEKL.

The chain couples TRBV7-8 to TRBJ2-1; maybe TRBD1 (5 bases). Germline loops: CDR1 SGHVS, CDR2 FQNEAQ. The CDR3 contains 17 residues. V was shortened by 5 bases and J by 4 bases, with 21 bases between the two germline ends. CDR3: CASSPHPAQVGYNEQFF. The CDR3 nucleotides read TGTGCCAGCAGCCCCCACCCCGCACAGGTGGGGTACAATGAGCAGTTCTTC.

This chain links TRBV3-1 with TRBJ2-7, with TRBD2 identical over 14 bases. Germline trimming cut 4 bases from V and 4 bases from J; bases unmatched to any gene: 6. This CDR3 comprises 16 residues. Germline V gives CDR1 LGHDT, CDR2 YNNKEL (reference sequence). Written as DNA, the CDR3 is TGTGCCAGCAGCCTCGGGACTAGCGGGAGATTTTACGAGCAGTACTTC. Its protein product is CASSLGTSGRFYEQYF.

V and J are TRBV11-1 and TRBJ2-1; 10 nucleotides line up with TRBD2. From germline, CDR1 is SGHAT and CDR2 FQDESV (reference sequence). This CDR3 has 14 amino acids. V shed 3 bases and J 5 bases; nucleotides not matched to a gene: 1. CDR3 region: CASSLSGRDNEQFF. In DNA, the CDR3 is TGTGCCAGCAGCTTGAGCGGGAGGGACAATGAGCAGTTCTTC. Full variable domain (rest looked up from reference TRBV11-1 and TRBJ2-1): EAEVAQSPRYKITEKSQAVAFWCDPISGHATLYWYRQILGQGPELLVQFQDESVVDDSQLPKDRFSAERLKGVDSTLKIQPAELGDSAMYLCASSLSGRDNEQFFGPGTRLTVL.

The rearrangement uses TRBV7-3 and TRBJ1-1; D ambiguous. The CDR3 spans 13 residues. Germline lookup yields CDR1 SGHTA and CDR2 FQGTGA. The germline V and J ends were trimmed by 3 bases and 6 bases, with 11 bases remaining between them. CDR3 sequence reads: CASSLMVAAEAFF. The CDR3 region has the DNA TGTGCCAGCAGCTTGATGGTGGCGGCTGAAGCTTTCTTT.

The chain joins TRBV7-8 to TRBJ2-1; D perhaps matches TRBD2 (6 bases). The V and J ends lost 8 bases and 15 bases respectively, with 23 bases between them. This CDR3 contains 13 residues. Germline lookup yields CDR1 SGHVS and CDR2 FQNEAQ. The CDR3: CASLVGGTPRLFF. The CDR3 nucleotides are TGTGCCAGCCTCGTGGGCGGGACCCCTCGGTTGTTCTTC.

The V call is TRBV27, the J call TRBJ2-7; no definite D call. The ends were cut back, 7 bases at V and 8 bases at J, with 9 bases in the middle. The CDR3 loop spans 10 amino acids. The V gene's germline CDR1 is MNHEY and CDR2 SMNVEV (reference sequence). The CDR3 bases are TGTGCCAGCACCCACCCTCAGCAGTACTTC. It encodes CASTHPQQYF.

The chain carries TRBV9 and TRBJ2-1, with a tentative D call TRBD1 (6 bases). V shed 1 base and J shed 3 bases, with 14 bases lying between them. Germline lookup yields CDR1 SGDLS and CDR2 YYNGEE. The CDR3 totals 16 residues. CDR3: CASSVKRQGHYNEQFF. The CDR3 region has the DNA TGTGCCAGCAGCGTAAAGCGGCAGGGACACTACAATGAGCAGTTCTTC.